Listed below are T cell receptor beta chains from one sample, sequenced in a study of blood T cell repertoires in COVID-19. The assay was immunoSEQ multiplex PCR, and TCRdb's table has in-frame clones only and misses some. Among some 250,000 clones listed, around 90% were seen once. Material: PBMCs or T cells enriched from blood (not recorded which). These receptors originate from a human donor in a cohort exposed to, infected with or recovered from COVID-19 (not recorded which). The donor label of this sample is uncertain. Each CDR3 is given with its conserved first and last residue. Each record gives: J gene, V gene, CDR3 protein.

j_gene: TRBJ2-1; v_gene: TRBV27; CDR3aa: CASSPFGGDNEQFF
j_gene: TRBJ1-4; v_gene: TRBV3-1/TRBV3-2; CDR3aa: CASSQDQKQGDEKLFF
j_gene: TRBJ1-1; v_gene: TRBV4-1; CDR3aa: CASSQARQGPTEAFF
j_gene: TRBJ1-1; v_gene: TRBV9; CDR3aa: CASSVGGLTEAFF
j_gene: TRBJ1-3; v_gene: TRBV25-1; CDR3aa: CASSEGGTGNTIYF
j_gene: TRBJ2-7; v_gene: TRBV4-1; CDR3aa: CASSQETVSYEQYF
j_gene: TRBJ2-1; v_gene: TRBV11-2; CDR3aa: CASSVSPREYNEQFF
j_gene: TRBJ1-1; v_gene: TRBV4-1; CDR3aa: CASSPDLGAIDTEAFF
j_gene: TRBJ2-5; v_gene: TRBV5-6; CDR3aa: CASSLEMGLSRETQYF
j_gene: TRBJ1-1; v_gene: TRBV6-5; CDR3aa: CASGGINTEAFF
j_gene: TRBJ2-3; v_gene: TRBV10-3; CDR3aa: CAIRGGRADTQYF
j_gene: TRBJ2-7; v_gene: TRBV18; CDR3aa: CASSPPGQSYEQYF
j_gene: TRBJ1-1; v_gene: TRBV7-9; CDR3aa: CASSFPPGQGVSTEAFF
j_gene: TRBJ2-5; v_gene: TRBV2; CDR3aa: CASRADRGRGETQYF
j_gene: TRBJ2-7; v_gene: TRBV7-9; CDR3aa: CASSPLGTGAAHEQYF
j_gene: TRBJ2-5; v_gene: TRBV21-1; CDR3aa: CASSPRPLSRGETQYF
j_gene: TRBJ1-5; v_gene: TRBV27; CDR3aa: CASSPSGNGLGNQPQHF
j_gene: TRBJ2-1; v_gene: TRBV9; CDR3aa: CASSVAGVIYNEQFF
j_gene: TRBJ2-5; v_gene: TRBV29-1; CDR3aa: CSVVRGQETQYF
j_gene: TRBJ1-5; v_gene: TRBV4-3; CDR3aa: CASSQAPEGANQPQHF
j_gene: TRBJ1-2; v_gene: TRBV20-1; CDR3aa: CSAYRAEGYTF
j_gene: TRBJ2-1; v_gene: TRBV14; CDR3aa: CASSPLTGLVSNEQFF
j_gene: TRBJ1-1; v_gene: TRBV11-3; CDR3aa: CASSPSHGGEAFF
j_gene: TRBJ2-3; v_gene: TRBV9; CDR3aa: CASSVVGATSSTDTQYF
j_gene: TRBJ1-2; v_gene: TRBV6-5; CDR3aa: CASSRGVERDYGYTF
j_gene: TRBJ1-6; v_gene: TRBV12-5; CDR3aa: CASGLVRSPLHF
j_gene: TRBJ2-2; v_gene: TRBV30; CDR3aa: CAWKAGAHTGELFF
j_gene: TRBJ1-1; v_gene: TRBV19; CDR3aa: CASSTIRTGDEAFF
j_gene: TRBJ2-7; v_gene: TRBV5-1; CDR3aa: CASSLTGYYEQYF
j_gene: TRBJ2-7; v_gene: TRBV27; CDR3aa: CASSPYESYEQYF
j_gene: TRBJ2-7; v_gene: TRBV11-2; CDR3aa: CASSFGQGYEQYF
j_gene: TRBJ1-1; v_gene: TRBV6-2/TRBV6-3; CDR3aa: CASSRRAGGWTEAFF
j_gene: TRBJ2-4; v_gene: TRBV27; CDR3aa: CASSPSQGARGIQYF
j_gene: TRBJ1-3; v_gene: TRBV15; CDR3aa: CATRRFRDFDPGNTIYF
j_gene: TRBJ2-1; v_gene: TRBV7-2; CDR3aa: CASSLGLGRGVEQFF
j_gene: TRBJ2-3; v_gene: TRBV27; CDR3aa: CASSRYRGDTQYF
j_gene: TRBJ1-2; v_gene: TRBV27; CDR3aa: CASRAGGAITYYGYTF
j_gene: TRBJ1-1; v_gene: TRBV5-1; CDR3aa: CASSLEGTGINTEAFF
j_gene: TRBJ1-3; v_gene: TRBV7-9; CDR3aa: CASSLGSSGNTIYF
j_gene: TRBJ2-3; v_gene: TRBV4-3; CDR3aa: CASSLQGGASDTQYF
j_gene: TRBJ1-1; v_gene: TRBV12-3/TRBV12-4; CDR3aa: CASSDRAEAFF
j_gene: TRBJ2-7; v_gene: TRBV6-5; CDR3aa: CASSPRGFREQYF
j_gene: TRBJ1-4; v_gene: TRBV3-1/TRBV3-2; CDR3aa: CASSPLAGSGEKLFF
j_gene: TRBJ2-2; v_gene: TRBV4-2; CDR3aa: CASSQEPQQGSGELFF
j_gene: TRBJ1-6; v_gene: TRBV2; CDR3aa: CASSQQGTLNSPLHF
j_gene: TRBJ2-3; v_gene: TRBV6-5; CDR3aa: CASSYSGSSSTDTQYF
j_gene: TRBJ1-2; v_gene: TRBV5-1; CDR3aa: CASSLGAGRDRGITGTF
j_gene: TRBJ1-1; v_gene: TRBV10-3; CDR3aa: CANPPGGNTEAFF
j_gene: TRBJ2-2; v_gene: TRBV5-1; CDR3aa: CASSVRAPGELFF
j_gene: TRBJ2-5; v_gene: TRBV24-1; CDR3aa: CATSDLGGDQETQYF
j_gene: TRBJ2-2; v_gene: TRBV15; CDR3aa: CATSRDRDLRAGELFF
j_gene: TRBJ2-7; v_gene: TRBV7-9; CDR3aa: CASSPRDRVYEQYF
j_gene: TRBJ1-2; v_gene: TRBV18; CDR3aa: CASSPLSGGADGYTF
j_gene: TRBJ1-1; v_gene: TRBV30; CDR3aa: CAWSVFPENTEAFF